The 7 T cell receptor beta chains given below trace back to one sample, sequenced in a study of blood T cell repertoires in COVID-19. Some clones are missing from TCRdb's copy, which holds only in-frame ones; the method was immunoSEQ multiplex PCR. The sample has a few hundred thousand clones; 84% are singletons. The specimen was peripheral blood. The receptors were sampled from a person between 70 and 80 years old with COVID-19, enrolled during active disease.

This chain links TRBV4-2 with TRBJ2-7, with a weak D call TRBD1 (6 bases). Trimming shortened V by 3 bases and J by 0 bases, and 12 bases separated the two germline ends. The CDR3 extends over 15 amino acids. Germline assignment: CDR1 LGHNA and CDR2 YNFKEQ. This CDR3 reads CASSQAGVSSYEQYF. CDR3 nucleotide sequence: TGTGCCAGCAGCCAGGCAGGGGTGAGCTCCTACGAGCAGTACTTC.

This chain uses TRBV6-5 with TRBJ2-7; D may be TRBD1 (7 bases). The CDR3 is 14 residues long. The germline V gene encodes CDR1 MNHEY and CDR2 SVGAGI. The V and J ends lost 6 bases and 2 bases respectively, with 14 bases between them. DNA of the CDR3: TGTGCCAGCAGCCGCGGGACAGAGACCTACGAGCAGTACTTC. This sequence encodes CASSRGTETYEQYF.

The chain uses TRBV6-2 or TRBV6-3 and TRBJ2-7; a weak D match, TRBD2 (5 bases). The CDR3 totals 17 residues. The germline V gene has CDR1 MNHEY and CDR2 SVGEGT. The V end lost 2 bases, the J end lost 1 base, and 18 bases lay between the germline ends. The CDR3 nucleotides are TGTGCCAGCAGTTACCAAACACCTAGCAGCTTATCCTACGAGCAGTACTTC. Its translation: CASSYQTPSSLSYEQYF.

V usage is TRBV5-6 and J usage is TRBJ2-7; the D gene is possibly TRBD1 (7 bases). This CDR3 is built from 16 residues. V dropped 5 bases and J dropped 6 bases, with 24 bases sitting between them. In germline, CDR1 is SGHDT, CDR2 YYEEEE. The chain's CDR3 is CASSEGPLAYRGEQYF. DNA for the CDR3: TGTGCCAGCAGTGAAGGGCCCCTAGCGTACAGGGGCGAGCAGTACTTC.

V gene TRBV6-5 combines with J gene TRBJ2-7, with D maybe TRBD1 (6 bases). The CDR3 sequence is 14 residues long. The germline V and J ends were trimmed by 5 bases and 6 bases, with 17 bases remaining between them. In germline, CDR1 is MNHEY, CDR2 SVGAGI. In DNA, the CDR3 is TGTGCCAGCAGTCGGGGACATGAGGGGCTCGAGCAGTACTTC. This gives the protein CASSRGHEGLEQYF.

The chain is built from TRBV4-3 and TRBJ1-2; 8 positions match TRBD1. With 4 bases clipped from V and 4 bases from J, the junction kept 5 bases outside the gene matches. The length of the CDR3 is 14 residues. The germline V gene has CDR1 LGHNA and CDR2 YSLEER. The CDR3 DNA is TGCGCCAGCAGCCCTGGACAGGGCCTCTATGGCTACACCTTC. Its protein is CASSPGQGLYGYTF.

This rearrangement joins TRBV6-7 to TRBJ2-2; D not resolved. TRBV6-7 is flagged as an ORF with uncertain function. This CDR3 region has 16 residues. V was pared by 0 bases and J by 0 bases, with 8 bases between. This CDR3 reads CASSYSVSANTGELFF. The CDR3 region has the DNA TGTGCCAGCAGTTACTCTGTATCCGCGAACACCGGGGAGCTGTTTTTT.